The entry below gives a single T cell receptor beta chain sequence along with its context. In the source study's methods: Estimation of nucleated cell counts relied on the amplification of reference gene primers. Libraries were prepared by immunoSEQ multiplex PCR; TCRdb keeps only in-frame clonotypes and omits some of them. That table supplies the V and J calls and clone size; D and trimming were determined from the DNA. Counted here are approximately 200,000 clones, 75% to 85% occurring once; the ten biggest clones make up about 7.4%. This sample stems from a study of blood T cell repertoires in COVID-19. Overall study: Acute and convalescent COVID-19 samples came from the United States, Italy and Spain. T cells, B-cell-depleted T cells, or PBMCs supplied cDNA or gDNA.

The sequence was collected from a woman between 50 and 59 years old with acute or convalescent COVID-19. Material for sequencing was peripheral blood.

The CDR3 loop reads CASSRNRGQETQYF. CDR3 coding DNA: TGTGCCAGCAGCCGCAACAGGGGGCAAGAGACCCAGTACTTC. The chain couples TRBV3-1 (or the pseudogene TRBV3-2) to TRBJ2-5; 8 nucleotides match TRBD1. In germline, CDR1 is LGHDT, CDR2 YNNKEL (reference sequence). The CDR3 runs 14 residues. V dropped 4 bases and J dropped 2; count of bases not matched to a gene: 3.